The next 5 T cell receptor beta chains were all read from a single sample in a study of early T cells in non-severe SARS-CoV-2 infection. TCRdb re-derived calls from the 5' RACE reads in MiXCR, one entry per CDR3 protein. Seen here are tens of thousands of distinct CDR3 sequences, less than 15% observed once, and the top ten hold approximately 8.5%. The material sequenced was whole blood, taken at baseline. These receptors originate from an adult who was a healthcare worker with PCR-confirmed SARS-CoV-2 infection or an uninfected control (not recorded which).

The chain combines TRBV12-5 with TRBJ2-7, with D unresolved. Per germline, CDR1 LGHNT and CDR2 FRNRAP. The CDR3 is 15 amino acids. V gave up 2 bases and J gave up 6 bases, with 17 bases separating them. The CDR3 nucleotides are TGTGCTAGTGGTTTGAACAGTCACGATTATGGCGAGCAGTACTTC. Translation gives CASGLNSHDYGEQYF.

This clonotype was observed a few times. The chain joins TRBV7-6 to TRBJ1-1, with D possibly matching TRBD1 (6 bases). CDR3 size: 12 residues. Germline CDR1 reads SGHVS; CDR2 reads FNYEAQ. Trimming left V 4 bases short and J 6 bases short, with 9 bases between. This CDR3 is CASSSTGSEAFF. Written as DNA, the CDR3 is TGTGCCAGCAGCTCCACAGGGTCTGAAGCTTTCTTT.

This clonotype was found many times. This rearrangement joins TRBV7-6 to TRBJ2-1, with no clear D. The CDR3 runs to 13 residues. V was clipped by 1 base and J by 8 bases, with 9 bases between them. Per germline, CDR1 SGHVS and CDR2 FNYEAQ. CDR3 amino acids: CASSLGGSDEQFF. CDR3 DNA: TGTGCCAGCAGCTTAGGCGGTTCGGATGAGCAGTTCTTC.

This clonotype has ten or more counts. The chain employs TRBV5-4 and TRBJ2-7, with D perhaps TRBD2 (5 bases). This CDR3 spans 14 amino acids. Germline-derived CDR1 and CDR2 are SGHNT and YYREEE (reference sequence). V shed 3 bases and J shed 5 bases, with 15 bases lying between them. The CDR3 DNA reads TGTGCCAGCAGCTCAACCCGGGAAGGTAACGAGCAGTACTTC. Translating it yields CASSSTREGNEQYF.

This clonotype showed up many times. The chain combines TRBV29-1 with TRBJ2-7, with D possibly being TRBD2 (5 bases). Germline V gene sequence: CDR1 SQVTM, CDR2 ANQGSEA. V was cut by 6 bases and J by 1 base, with 16 bases left in between. The CDR3 totals 14 residues. CDR3 DNA sequence: TGCAGCGTCCCTCCGGGGTGCAAATCCTACGAGCAGTACTTC. It is translated as CSVPPGCKSYEQYF.